This passage covers 3 T cell receptor beta chains from one sample sequenced in a study of T cell responses to AZD1222 COVID-19 vaccine. The method was immunoSEQ multiplex PCR; TCRdb's version includes in-frame clones alone and lacks a portion of them. This table holds 170,000 or so clones, almost 90% found once. Here the sequenced sample was peripheral blood, taken 28 days after the second AZD1222 dose. The source of these receptors is an adult who received the AZD1222 COVID-19 vaccine.

The chain employs TRBV6-5 and TRBJ1-5; 7 nucleotides align to TRBD1. The V gene's germline CDR1 is MNHEY and CDR2 SVGAGI. The CDR3 sequence is 15 residues long. The ends lost 6 bases at V and 3 bases at J; junction bases unmatched: 8. CDR3 DNA sequence: TGTGCCAGCAGGGGAGACAGGGCTAACAATCAGCCCCAGCATTTT. It translates to CASRGDRANNQPQHF.

The V call is TRBV2, the J call TRBJ1-3; D not certain. V was shortened by 2 bases and J by 2 bases, with 10 bases between the two germline ends. The CDR3 is 15 residues long. Germline-derived CDR1 and CDR2 are SNHLY and FYNNEI. The CDR3, as DNA: TGTGCCAGCAGTGAAATGGGCAGCACTGGAAACACCATATATTTT. It encodes CASSEMGSTGNTIYF.

The rearrangement uses TRBV14 and TRBJ1-3; D is unresolved. The germline V gene has CDR1 SGHDN and CDR2 FVKESK. The CDR3 is 14 residues long. Trimming pared 0 bases from V and 1 base from J, leaving 4 bases between. This CDR3 reads CASSQDPSGNTIYF. Here the CDR3 DNA reads TGTGCCAGCAGCCAAGATCCTTCTGGAAACACCATATATTTT.